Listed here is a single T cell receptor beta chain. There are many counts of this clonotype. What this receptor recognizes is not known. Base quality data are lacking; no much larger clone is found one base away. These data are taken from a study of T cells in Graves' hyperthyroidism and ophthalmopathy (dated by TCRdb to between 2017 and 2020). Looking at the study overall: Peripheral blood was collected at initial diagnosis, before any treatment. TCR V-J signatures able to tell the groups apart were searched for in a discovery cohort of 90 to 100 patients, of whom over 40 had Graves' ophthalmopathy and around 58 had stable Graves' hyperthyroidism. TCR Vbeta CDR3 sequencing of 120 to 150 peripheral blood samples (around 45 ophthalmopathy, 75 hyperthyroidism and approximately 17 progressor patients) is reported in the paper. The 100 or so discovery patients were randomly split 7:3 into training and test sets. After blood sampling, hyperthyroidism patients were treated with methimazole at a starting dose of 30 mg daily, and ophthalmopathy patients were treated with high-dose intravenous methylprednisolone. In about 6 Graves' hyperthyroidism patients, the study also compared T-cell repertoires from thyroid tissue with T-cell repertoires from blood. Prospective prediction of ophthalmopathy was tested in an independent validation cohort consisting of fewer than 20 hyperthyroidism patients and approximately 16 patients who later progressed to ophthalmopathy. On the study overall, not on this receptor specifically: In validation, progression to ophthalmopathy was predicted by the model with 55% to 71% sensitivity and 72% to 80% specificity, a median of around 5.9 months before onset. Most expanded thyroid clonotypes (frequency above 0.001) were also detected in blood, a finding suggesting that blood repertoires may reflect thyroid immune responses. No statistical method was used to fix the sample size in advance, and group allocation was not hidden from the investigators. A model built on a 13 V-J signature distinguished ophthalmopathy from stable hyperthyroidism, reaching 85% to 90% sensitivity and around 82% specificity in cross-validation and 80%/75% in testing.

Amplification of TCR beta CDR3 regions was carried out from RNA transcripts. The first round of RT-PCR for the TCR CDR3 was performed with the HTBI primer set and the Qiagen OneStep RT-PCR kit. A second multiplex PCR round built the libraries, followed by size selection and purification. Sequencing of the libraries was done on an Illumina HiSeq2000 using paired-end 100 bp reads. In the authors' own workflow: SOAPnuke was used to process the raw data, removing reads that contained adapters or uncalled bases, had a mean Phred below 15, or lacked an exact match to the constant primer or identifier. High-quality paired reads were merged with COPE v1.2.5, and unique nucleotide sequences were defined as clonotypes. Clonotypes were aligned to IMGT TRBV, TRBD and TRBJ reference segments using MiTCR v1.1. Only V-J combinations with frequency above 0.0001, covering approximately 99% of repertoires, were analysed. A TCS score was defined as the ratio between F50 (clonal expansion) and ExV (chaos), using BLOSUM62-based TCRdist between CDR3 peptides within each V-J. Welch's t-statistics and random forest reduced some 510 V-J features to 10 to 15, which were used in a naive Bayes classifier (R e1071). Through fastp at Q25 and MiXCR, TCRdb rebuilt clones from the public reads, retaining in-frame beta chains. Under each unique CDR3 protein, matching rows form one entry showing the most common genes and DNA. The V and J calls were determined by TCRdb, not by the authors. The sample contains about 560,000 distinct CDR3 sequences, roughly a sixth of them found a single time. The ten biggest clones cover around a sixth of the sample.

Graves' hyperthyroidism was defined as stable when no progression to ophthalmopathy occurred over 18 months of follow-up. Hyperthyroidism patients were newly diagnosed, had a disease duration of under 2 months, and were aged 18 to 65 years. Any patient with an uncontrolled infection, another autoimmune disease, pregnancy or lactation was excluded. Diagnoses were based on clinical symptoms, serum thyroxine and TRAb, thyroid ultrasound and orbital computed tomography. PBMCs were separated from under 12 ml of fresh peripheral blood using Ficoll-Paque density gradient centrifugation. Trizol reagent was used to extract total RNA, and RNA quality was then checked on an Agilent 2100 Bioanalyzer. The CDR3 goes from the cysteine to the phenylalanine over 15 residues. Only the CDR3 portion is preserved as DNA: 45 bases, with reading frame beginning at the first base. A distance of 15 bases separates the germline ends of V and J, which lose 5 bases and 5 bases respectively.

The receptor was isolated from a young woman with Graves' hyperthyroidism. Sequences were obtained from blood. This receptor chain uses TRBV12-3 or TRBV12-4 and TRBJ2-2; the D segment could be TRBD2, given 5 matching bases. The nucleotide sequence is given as TGTGCCAGCAGTCTGTTGGAGGTTCGAACCGGGGAGCTGTTTTTT. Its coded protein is CASSLLEVRTGELFF.